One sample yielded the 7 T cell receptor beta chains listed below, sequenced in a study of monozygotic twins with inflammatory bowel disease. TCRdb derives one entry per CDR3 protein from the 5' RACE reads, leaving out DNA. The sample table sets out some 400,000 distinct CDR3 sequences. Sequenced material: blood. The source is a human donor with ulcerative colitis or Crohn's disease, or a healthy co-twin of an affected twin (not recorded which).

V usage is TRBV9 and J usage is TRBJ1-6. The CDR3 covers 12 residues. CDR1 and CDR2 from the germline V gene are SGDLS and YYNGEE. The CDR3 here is CASSVTKGPLHF.

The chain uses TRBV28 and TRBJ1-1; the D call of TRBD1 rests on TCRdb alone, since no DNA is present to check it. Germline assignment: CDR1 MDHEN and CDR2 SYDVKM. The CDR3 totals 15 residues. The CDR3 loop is CASSLHQGRRTEAFF. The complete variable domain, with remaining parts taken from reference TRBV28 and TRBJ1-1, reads DVKVTQSSRYLVKRTGEKVFLECVQDMDHENMFWYRQDPGLGLRLIYFSYDVKMKEKGDIPEGYSVSREKKERFSLILESASTNQTSMYLCASSLHQGRRTEAFFGQGTRLTVV.

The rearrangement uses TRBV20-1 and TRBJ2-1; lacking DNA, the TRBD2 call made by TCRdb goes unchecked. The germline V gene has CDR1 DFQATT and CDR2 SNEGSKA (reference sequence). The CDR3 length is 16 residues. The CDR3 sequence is CSASNTAGGQYNEQFF.

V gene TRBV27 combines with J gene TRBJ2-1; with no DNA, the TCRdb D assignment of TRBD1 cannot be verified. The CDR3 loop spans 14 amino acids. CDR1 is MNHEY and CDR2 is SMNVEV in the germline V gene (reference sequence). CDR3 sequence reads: CASSTDREGNEQFF.

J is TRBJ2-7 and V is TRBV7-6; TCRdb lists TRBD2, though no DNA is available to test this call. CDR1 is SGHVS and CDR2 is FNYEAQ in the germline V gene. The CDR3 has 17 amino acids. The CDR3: CASSLQPPAGSSYEQYF. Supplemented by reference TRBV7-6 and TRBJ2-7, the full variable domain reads GAGVSQSPRYKVTKRGQDVALRCDPISGHVSLYWYRQALGQGPEFLTYFNYEAQQDKSGLPNDRFSAERPEGSISTLTIQRTEQRDSAMYRCASSLQPPAGSSYEQYFGPGTRLTVT.

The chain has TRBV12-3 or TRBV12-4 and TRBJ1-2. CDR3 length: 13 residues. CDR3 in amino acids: CASSLKADYGYTF.

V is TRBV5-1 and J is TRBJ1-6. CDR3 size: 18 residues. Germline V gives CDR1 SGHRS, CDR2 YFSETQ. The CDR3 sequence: CASSPGPQGSSYNSPLHF.